This T cell receptor (beta chain) was found in a study of T cell responses to AZD1222 COVID-19 vaccine. Germline CDR1 is SEHNR and CDR2 is FQNEAQ (reference sequence). The trim removed 0 bases at V and 7 bases at J, leaving 8 bases unmatched. The CDR3 totals 16 residues. A remark on this clone: What it recognizes is unknown.

Broader study findings: Most donors were white British, females outnumbered males, and clonal diversity was possibly underestimated. As reported, nearly half of all spike-specific TCRs target variant regions that are unmutated.

Pooled together were second doses at about 4 or about 12 weeks. Some clones are missing from TCRdb's copy, which holds only in-frame ones; the method was immunoSEQ multiplex PCR. The sample records more than 60,000 clones, over 75% being singletons. The specimen was peripheral blood, collected 28 days after the second AZD1222 dose. The clonotype comes from an adult who received the AZD1222 COVID-19 vaccine. The chain joins TRBV7-9 to TRBJ2-7; 11 bases are shared with TRBD1. CDR3 DNA sequence: TGTGCCAGCAGCTTAGCCGGGACAGGGGGTGAGGGTGAGCAGTACTTC. The encoded protein is CASSLAGTGGEGEQYF.